The 26 T cell receptor beta chains below were found in one sample sequenced in a study of T cells after yellow fever vaccination. TCRdb reprocessed the 5' RACE reads via MiXCR and lists one record per CDR3 protein. This table holds about 200,000 distinct CDR3 sequences, approximately 3.3% found once. The sample was CD4+ T cells sorted from PBMCs, taken 10 days after the yellow fever booster vaccination. The receptors were sampled from a man aged 18 to 29 who received the YFV17D yellow fever vaccine.

This clonotype has at least ten counts. The CDR3 spells CASSIPGLTDTQYF. CDR3 sequence (DNA): TGTGCCAGTAGTATTCCCGGTCTCACAGATACGCAGTATTTT. The chain has TRBV19 and TRBJ2-3; D not certain. Trimming removed 3 bases from V and 2 bases from J, with 9 bases in between. Germline loops: CDR1 LNHDA, CDR2 SQIVND (reference sequence). This CDR3 is 14 amino acids long. Full variable domain (remainder filled in from reference TRBV19 and TRBJ2-3): DGGITQSPKYLFRKEGQNVTLSCEQNLNHDAMYWYRQDPGQGLRLIYYSQIVNDFQKGDIAEGYSVSREKKESFPLTVTSAQKNPTAFYLCASSIPGLTDTQYFGPGTRLTVL.

At least ten counts were recorded for this clonotype. The chain has TRBV5-1 and TRBJ2-1, with D maybe TRBD1 (6 bases). This CDR3 region has 15 residues. V shed 3 bases and J shed 4 bases, with 14 bases lying between them. Germline CDR1 reads SGHRS; CDR2 reads YFSETQ. The CDR3 sequence: CASSSQGRQYNEQFF. As DNA, the CDR3 is TGCGCCAGCAGCTCACAGGGCCGTCAATACAATGAGCAGTTCTTC. The entire variable domain, with the rest obtained from reference TRBV5-1 and TRBJ2-1, is as follows: KAGVTQTPRYLIKTRGQQVTLSCSPISGHRSVSWYQQTPGQGLQFLFEYFSETQRNKGNFPGRFSGRQFSNSRSEMNVSTLELGDSALYLCASSSQGRQYNEQFFGPGTRLTVL.

This clonotype showed up just a few times. CDR3 amino acids: CSATKPGSNTDTQYF. CDR3 nucleotides: TGCAGTGCTACAAAACCGGGATCTAACACAGATACGCAGTATTTT. J is TRBJ2-3 and V is TRBV20-1, with a possible D match to TRBD2 (5 bases). V shed 4 bases and J shed 2 bases, with 16 bases lying between them. CDR1 is DFQATT and CDR2 is SNEGSKA in the germline V gene (reference sequence). This CDR3 is 15 amino acids long.

The table lists this clonotype with many counts. The CDR3 reads CSAQGQRGAGELFF. DNA of the CDR3: TGCAGTGCTCAAGGACAGAGGGGGGCCGGGGAGCTGTTTTTT. The chain has TRBV20-1 and TRBJ2-2, with D perhaps given as TRBD1 or TRBD2 (6 bases each). V was clipped by 5 bases and J by 6 bases, with 16 bases between them. The CDR3 loop spans 14 amino acids. Germline CDR1 and CDR2: DFQATT and SNEGSKA (reference sequence).

At least ten counts were recorded for this clonotype. The chain carries TRBV28 and TRBJ2-7; D is ambiguous. Per the germline V gene, CDR1 is MDHEN and CDR2 is SYDVKM. Trimming left V 1 base short and J 4 bases short, with 11 bases between. CDR3 size: 14 residues. The CDR3 DNA sequence: TGTGCCAGCAGTTTATCTCCCTCCAGTTACGAGCAGTACGTC. Amino acids: CASSLSPSSYEQYV.

In this sample, this clonotype turned up many times. This sequence joins TRBV7-9 and TRBJ2-1; D might be TRBD2 (6 bases). This CDR3 region has 15 residues. V was cut by 5 bases and J by 4 bases, with 15 bases left in between. Germline V gene sequence: CDR1 SEHNR, CDR2 FQNEAQ (reference sequence). For the CDR3, the DNA is TGTGCCAGCAGCGCCTCCGGGACTCCGTACAATGAGCAGTTCTTC. It codes for CASSASGTPYNEQFF.

This clonotype was seen more than once but under ten times. The chain combines TRBV6-2 or TRBV6-3 with TRBJ1-5; TRBD1 might be the D (5 bases). V lost 10 bases and J lost 4, with 11 bases in between. The CDR3 loop spans 12 amino acids. The germline V gene encodes CDR1 MNHEY and CDR2 SVGEGT. The DNA of the CDR3 is TGTGCCACCCGGGGGGGAAATCAGCCCCAGCATTTT. It yields the protein CATRGGNQPQHF.

This clonotype was recorded a few times. The genes are TRBV20-1 and TRBJ2-3; D unresolved. Looked up from germline, CDR1 is DFQATT and CDR2 is SNEGSKA (reference sequence). V was shortened by 3 bases and J by 6 bases, with 7 bases between the two germline ends. The CDR3 is 11 amino acids. For the CDR3, the DNA is TGCAGTGCTAGTCGGCAGGATACGCAGTATTTT. It translates to CSASRQDTQYF.

This clonotype appeared many times. The rearrangement uses TRBV7-2 and TRBJ2-5; 7 nucleotides agree with TRBD1. Germline V gives CDR1 SGHTA, CDR2 FQGNSA. V was clipped by 4 bases and J by 2 bases; unmatched bases: 7. The CDR3 length is 15 residues. CDR3 sequence reads: CASSWTPGQQETQYF. The CDR3 DNA follows: TGTGCCAGCAGCTGGACTCCGGGACAGCAAGAGACCCAGTACTTC. The variable domain in full, with the rest retrieved from reference TRBV7-2 and TRBJ2-5, is GAGVSQSPSNKVTEKGKDVELRCDPISGHTALYWYRQSLGQGLEFLIYFQGNSAPDKSGLPSDRFSAERTGGSVSTLTIQRTQQEDSAVYLCASSWTPGQQETQYFGPGTRLLVL.

This clonotype was detected ten times or more. The chain has TRBV6-2 or TRBV6-3 and TRBJ2-7; a possible D gene is TRBD2 (5 bases). The germline V and J ends were trimmed by 2 bases and 8 bases, with 22 bases remaining between them. The CDR3 is made up of 16 amino acids. In germline, CDR1 is MNHEY, CDR2 SVGEGT. The CDR3 nucleotides are TGTGCCAGCAGTTACCCACACGGCGCTAAGCGGCATCAGCAGTACGTC. This encodes CASSYPHGAKRHQQYV.

This clonotype was seen a few times. The V and J genes are TRBV20-1 and TRBJ2-7, with D possibly being TRBD1 (6 bases). Germline CDR1 reads DFQATT; CDR2 reads SNEGSKA (reference sequence). Trimming stripped 5 bases from V and 0 bases from J, with 17 bases between. The CDR3 runs 15 residues. CDR3 residues: CSAYDRSQLSYEQYF. The CDR3 DNA is TGCAGTGCTTACGACAGGTCCCAACTCTCCTACGAGCAGTACTTC.

This clonotype has at least ten counts. The V call is TRBV11-1, the J call TRBJ2-7; possibly TRBD2 for D (6 bases). CDR1 is SGHAT and CDR2 is FQDESV in the germline V gene (reference sequence). This CDR3 is 13 amino acids long. The V end was cut by 8 bases, the J end by 3 bases, with 14 bases between. The CDR3 sequence is CASGSGTYYEQYV. For the CDR3, the DNA is TGTGCCAGCGGATCCGGGACTTACTACGAGCAGTACGTC.

This clonotype was detected many times. V gene TRBV28 combines with J gene TRBJ1-5, with TRBD1 matching over 8 bases. CDR3 size: 14 residues. Germline trimming cut 6 bases from V and 6 bases from J; bases unmatched to any gene: 7. CDR1 is MDHEN, CDR2 SYDVKM, per germline. The CDR3 sequence is CASSRDRRVQPQHF. The CDR3 bases are TGTGCCAGCAGCCGGGACAGGAGGGTTCAGCCCCAGCATTTT.

At least ten counts were recorded for this clonotype. The rearrangement joins TRBV7-2 to TRBJ1-5; D ambiguous. V was trimmed by 1 base and J by 7 bases, leaving 11 bases between them. The germline V gene has CDR1 SGHTA and CDR2 FQGNSA. This CDR3 has 14 residues. CDR3 residues: CASSLVPGWQPQHF. The CDR3 region has the DNA TGTGCCAGCAGCTTAGTCCCGGGATGGCAGCCCCAGCATTTT.

This clonotype showed up just a few times. The chain uses TRBV7-2 and TRBJ2-5; 10 nucleotides align to TRBD1. With 5 bases clipped from V and 9 bases from J, the junction kept 9 bases outside the gene matches. Looked up from germline, CDR1 is SGHTA and CDR2 is FQGNSA. The CDR3 totals 14 residues. In nucleotides, the CDR3 is TGTGCCAGCAGCCTAAGACCGGGACAGGGGCCCCAGTACTTC. Translating it yields CASSLRPGQGPQYF.

This clonotype showed up just a few times. CDR3 residues: CATSRDRVYGYTF. DNA for the CDR3: TGTGCCACCAGCAGAGACCGGGTCTATGGCTACACCTTC. The V gene is TRBV15, the J gene TRBJ1-2; no clear D gene. Trimming stripped 0 bases from V and 4 bases from J, with 6 bases between. The CDR3 is 13 residues long. Germline CDR1 is LNHNV and CDR2 is YYDKDF (reference sequence).

The chain is built from TRBV7-2 and TRBJ2-1, with D uncertain. The CDR3 has 12 amino acids. Germline CDR1 reads SGHTA; CDR2 reads FQGNSA. Between the trimmed V and J ends, which lost 2 bases and 7 bases, there was a span of 6 bases. The CDR3 DNA follows: TGTGCCAGCAGCTTATTCTTGAATGAGCAGTTCTTC. This gives the protein CASSLFLNEQFF. Supplemented by reference TRBV7-2 and TRBJ2-1, the full variable domain reads GAGVSQSPSNKVTEKGKDVELRCDPISGHTALYWYRQSLGQGLEFLIYFQGNSAPDKSGLPSDRFSAERTGGSVSTLTIQRTQQEDSAVYLCASSLFLNEQFFGPGTRLTVL.

This clonotype showed up many times. This chain connects TRBV30 to TRBJ1-2; 9 bases match TRBD1. The CDR3 extends over 15 amino acids. Germline CDR1 is GTSNPN and CDR2 is SVGIG (reference sequence). Unmatched junction bases numbered 11, after V lost 1 base and J lost 8 bases. CDR3 coding DNA: TGTGCCTGGAGTGCATGGGACAGGGCGTCGCGAGGCTACACCTTC. Translating it yields CAWSAWDRASRGYTF.

Many counts were recorded for this clonotype. The CDR3 here is CASSLAQPQETQYF. CDR3 coding DNA: TGCGCCAGCAGCTTGGCCCAGCCGCAAGAGACCCAGTACTTC. The rearrangement links TRBV5-1 to TRBJ2-5; D ambiguous. The V end was cut by 0 bases, the J end by 2 bases, with 8 bases between. The CDR3 runs 14 residues. Germline V gene lookup returns CDR1 SGHRS and CDR2 YFSETQ.

At least ten counts were recorded for this clonotype. The chain employs TRBV4-1 and TRBJ1-6; D is unresolved. CDR3 length: 15 residues. V lost 3 bases and J 0 bases, leaving 6 bases between the germline ends. Germline CDR1 reads MGHRA; CDR2 reads YSYEKL. CDR3 nucleotide sequence: TGCGCCAGCAGCCACGGGAGCTCCTATAATTCACCCCTCCACTTT. It translates to CASSHGSSYNSPLHF.

This clonotype was seen ten or more times. The rearrangement joins TRBV15 to TRBJ2-2; D remains ambiguous. This CDR3 spans 15 amino acids. CDR1 is LNHNV, CDR2 YYDKDF, per germline (reference sequence). V lost 0 bases to trimming and J lost 0 bases, with 5 bases between them. CDR3: CATSRDSTNTGELFF. The DNA for the CDR3 is TGTGCCACCAGCAGAGACAGTACGAACACCGGGGAGCTGTTTTTT.

This clonotype was recorded a few times. The V call is TRBV7-6, the J call TRBJ1-6, with D tentatively TRBD1 (6 bases). CDR1 SGHVS and CDR2 FNYEAQ come from the germline V gene. The CDR3 runs to 14 residues. With 5 bases removed from V and 7 bases from J, the gap between germline ends came to 12 bases. Here the CDR3 DNA reads TGTGCCAGCAGCCTGCAGGGGATAAATTCACCCCTCCACTTT. It specifies CASSLQGINSPLHF.

The chain joins TRBV2 to TRBJ1-6, with unresolved D. Per germline, CDR1 SNHLY and CDR2 FYNNEI. Trimming removed 3 bases from V and 2 bases from J, with 5 bases in between. The CDR3 spans 14 residues. The DNA of the CDR3 is TGTGCCAGCAGTGACGGCGCCTATAATTCACCCCTCCACTTT. It is translated as CASSDGAYNSPLHF.

V usage is TRBV7-9 and J usage is TRBJ1-1, with no clear D. Germline lookup yields CDR1 SEHNR and CDR2 FQNEAQ (reference sequence). This CDR3 is 14 amino acids long. The V and J ends lost 6 bases and 4 bases respectively, with 15 bases between them. For the CDR3, the DNA is TGTGCCAGCAGGACCGGTACCTGGGGCACTGAAGCTTTCTTT. It yields the protein CASRTGTWGTEAFF. The full variable domain, rest sourced from reference TRBV7-9 and TRBJ1-1, is DTGVSQNPRHKITKRGQNVTFRCDPISEHNRLYWYRQTLGQGPEFLTYFQNEAQLEKSRLLSDRFSAERPKGSFSTLEIQRTEQGDSAMYLCASRTGTWGTEAFFGQGTRLTVV.

This clonotype occurred a few times. The genes are TRBV4-1 and TRBJ1-2, with 7 bases matching TRBD1. V lost 2 bases, J lost 8 bases, and 17 bases stayed unmatched. The CDR3 is made up of 17 amino acids. CDR1 is MGHRA and CDR2 is YSYEKL in the germline V gene. This chain's CDR3 is CASSQWTGQVGPKGYTF. The DNA of the CDR3 is TGCGCCAGCAGCCAATGGACAGGACAGGTCGGACCTAAAGGCTACACCTTC.

This clonotype was seen a handful of times. The chain is built from TRBV24-1 and TRBJ1-2; 10 bases fit TRBD1. Per germline, CDR1 KGHDR and CDR2 SFDVKD. The CDR3 runs 19 residues. The ends lost 2 bases at V and 7 bases at J; junction bases unmatched: 18. The CDR3 nucleotides are TGTGCCACCAGTGATTCCGGGACAGGGGCATCGCCTAGGGTTGCTGGCTACACCTTC. It encodes CATSDSGTGASPRVAGYTF.